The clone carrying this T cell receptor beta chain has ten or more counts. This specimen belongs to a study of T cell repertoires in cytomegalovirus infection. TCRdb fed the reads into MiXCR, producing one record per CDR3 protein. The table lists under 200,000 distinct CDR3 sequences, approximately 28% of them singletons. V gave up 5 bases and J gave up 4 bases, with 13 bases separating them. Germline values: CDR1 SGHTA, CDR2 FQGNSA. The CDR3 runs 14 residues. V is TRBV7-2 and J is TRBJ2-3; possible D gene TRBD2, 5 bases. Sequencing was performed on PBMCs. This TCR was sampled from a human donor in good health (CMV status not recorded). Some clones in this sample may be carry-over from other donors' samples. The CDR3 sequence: CASSPRTFSDTQYF. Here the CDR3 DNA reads TGTGCCAGCAGCCCCCGGACTTTTTCAGATACGCAGTATTTT.